A single sample is the source of the 29 T cell receptor beta chains below, sequenced in a study of cytomegalovirus exposure and HLA in healthy donors. PCR employed 60 Vbeta and 13 Jbeta primers. TCRdb's table, derived via immunoSEQ multiplex PCR, lists solely in-frame clones and lacks some. The sample carries tens of thousands of clones, 60% to 80% recorded once. Sequencing was done on a sample of PBMCs. The receptor source for this set is a man aged 55 to 70 in good health and CMV-seropositive.

V usage is TRBV5-4 and J usage is TRBJ2-2; D is undetermined. V was trimmed by 4 bases and J by 3 bases, leaving 10 bases between them. Germline lookup yields CDR1 SGHNT and CDR2 YYREEE (reference sequence). The CDR3 has 14 amino acids. CDR3 in amino acids: CASSPHQDTGELFF. The DNA for the CDR3 is TGTGCCAGCAGCCCACACCAGGACACCGGGGAGCTGTTTTTT.

The CDR3 protein is CASSRQGAANTGELFF. CDR3 nucleotide sequence: TGCGCCAGCAGCCGACAGGGAGCGGCGAACACCGGGGAGCTGTTTTTT. The chain is built from TRBV4-1 and TRBJ2-2; 7 nucleotides line up with TRBD1. The trim removed 4 bases at V and 0 bases at J, leaving 5 bases unmatched. Germline values: CDR1 MGHRA, CDR2 YSYEKL. CDR3 length: 16 residues.

The V and J genes are TRBV11-2 and TRBJ2-7; 7 nucleotides agree with TRBD1. Germline CDR1 and CDR2: SGHAT and FQNNGV. The CDR3 has 14 amino acids. The ends lost 1 base at V and 6 bases at J; junction bases unmatched: 6. In DNA, the CDR3 is TGTGCCAGCAGCTTAGGACAGGGCAGAGGCGAGCAGTACTTC. Translating gives CASSLGQGRGEQYF.

The V gene is TRBV5-6, the J gene TRBJ2-7, with D possibly TRBD1 on 6 matching bases. The CDR3 runs to 13 residues. Germline CDR1 reads SGHDT; CDR2 reads YYEEEE. V was cut by 4 bases and J by 9 bases, with 17 bases left in between. In DNA form, the CDR3 reads TGTGCCAGCAGCATCCCGGACAGAGTGGGGCAGTACTTC. It encodes CASSIPDRVGQYF.

The chain links TRBV6-1 to TRBJ2-1, with a possible D match to TRBD2 (5 bases). CDR3 length equals 15 residues. Trimming shortened V by 3 bases and J by 2 bases, and 11 bases separated the two germline ends. In germline, CDR1 is MNHNS, CDR2 SASEGT. CDR3 nucleotide sequence: TGTGCCAGCAGTGAGGGAGCACCCGCCTACAATGAGCAGTTCTTC. This encodes CASSEGAPAYNEQFF.

In DNA form, the CDR3 reads TGTGCCAGTAGTCCCGGACAGGCTGCAACTAATGAAAAACTGTTTTTT. Residues: CASSPGQAATNEKLFF. V and J are TRBV19 and TRBJ1-4; 7 nucleotides align to TRBD1. V was pared by 5 bases and J by 0 bases, with 6 bases of the junction left unmatched. Germline values: CDR1 LNHDA, CDR2 SQIVND (reference sequence). CDR3 size: 16 residues.

In its sample, this clone was seen once. The V gene is TRBV7-9, the J gene TRBJ2-7, with TRBD2 matching over 13 bases. Looked up from germline, CDR1 is SEHNR and CDR2 is FQNEAQ (reference sequence). J was trimmed by 7 bases and V by 5 bases; bases with no gene match: 11. This CDR3 has 16 amino acids. CDR3 amino acids: CASSPTGTSGMGEQYF. The CDR3 DNA reads TGTGCCAGCAGCCCTACAGGGACTAGCGGGATGGGGGAGCAGTACTTC.

J is TRBJ1-1 and V is TRBV7-9; D not resolved. Germline values: CDR1 SEHNR, CDR2 FQNEAQ (reference sequence). The germline V and J ends were trimmed by 2 bases and 9 bases, with 16 bases remaining between them. The CDR3 length is 14 residues. CDR3 DNA sequence: TGTGCCAGCAGCTTAAGTGGTCCCGCGGAAAAAGCTTTCTTT. This gives the protein CASSLSGPAEKAFF.

The chain couples TRBV11-3 to TRBJ2-5, with TRBD2 matching over 7 bases. V shed 3 bases and J 5 bases; nucleotides not matched to a gene: 18. The CDR3 has 18 residues. Germline loops: CDR1 SGHNT, CDR2 YENEEA. The CDR3 here is CASSFYEWEGPIFETQYF. The CDR3 region has the DNA TGTGCCAGCAGCTTCTATGAGTGGGAGGGCCCGATTTTTGAGACCCAGTACTTC.

With respect to this clone: Mismatch with germline at one junction end may stem from a read error. CDR3 sequence: CANSQGLAGDTEQFF. The CDR3 nucleotides read TGTGCCAACAGCCAGGGACTAGCGGGAGACACTGAGCAGTTCTTC. The chain carries TRBV4-2 and TRBJ2-1, with 14 bases aligning to TRBD2. This CDR3 has 15 residues. Germline V lookup: CDR1 LGHNA, CDR2 YNFKEQ.

This chain's CDR3 is CASSLQGPGNTEAFF. Written as DNA, the CDR3 is TGTGCCAGCAGTTTACAGGGGCCGGGGAACACTGAAGCTTTCTTT. The chain is built from TRBV6-1 and TRBJ1-1, with 7 bases fitting TRBD1. Germline trimming cut 5 bases from V and 1 base from J; bases unmatched to any gene: 7. The V gene's germline CDR1 is MNHNS and CDR2 SASEGT. This CDR3 has 15 amino acids.

This chain links TRBV6-1 with TRBJ2-2, with 15 nucleotides matching TRBD2. The ends lost 4 bases at V and 1 base at J; junction bases unmatched: 4. The V gene's germline CDR1 is MNHNS and CDR2 SASEGT. The CDR3 runs 18 residues. The CDR3 loop is CASSGGLAGGLNTGELFF. The CDR3 DNA follows: TGTGCCAGCAGTGGGGGACTAGCGGGGGGACTGAACACCGGGGAGCTGTTTTTT.

The rearrangement joins TRBV5-1 to TRBJ1-2; D not resolved. Trimming cost V 1 base and J 7 bases, with 11 bases left between them. Germline loops: CDR1 SGHRS, CDR2 YFSETQ. The CDR3 has 13 residues. DNA for the CDR3: TGCGCCAGCAGCTTGCAGCAGGACTCTGGCTACACCTTC. This codes for CASSLQQDSGYTF.

The V gene is TRBV27, the J gene TRBJ1-5, with 10 nucleotides matching TRBD1. The CDR3 is made up of 15 amino acids. Trimming removed 5 bases from V and 3 bases from J; junction bases left unmatched: 4. The V gene's germline CDR1 is MNHEY and CDR2 SMNVEV (reference sequence). The CDR3, as DNA: TGTGCCAGCAGTCCGAGACAGGGGGCCAATCAGCCCCAGCATTTT. Its translation is CASSPRQGANQPQHF.

The chain combines TRBV11-2 with TRBJ2-7; perhaps TRBD2 as D (5 bases). Germline values: CDR1 SGHAT, CDR2 FQNNGV. The germline V and J ends were trimmed by 1 base and 5 bases, with 15 bases remaining between them. There are 15 residues in the CDR3. CDR3 protein: CASSLVSGYANEQYF. The CDR3, as DNA: TGTGCCAGCAGCTTAGTGTCGGGATACGCTAACGAGCAGTACTTC.

This clone was found a few times. This chain joins TRBV6-5 and TRBJ1-2; TRBD1 agrees at 7 bases. The CDR3 spans 15 residues. Germline CDR1 reads MNHEY; CDR2 reads SVGAGI. V lost 5 bases, J lost 6 bases, and 12 bases stayed unmatched. The CDR3, as DNA: TGTGCCAGCAGTGGAGGGACAGCCGCCAAAAATGGCTACACCTTC. Its translation is CASSGGTAAKNGYTF.

The chain uses TRBV6-5 and TRBJ2-7, with D perhaps TRBD1 (6 bases). V lost 5 bases and J 4 bases, leaving 9 bases between the germline ends. CDR3 length: 12 residues. Germline CDR1 reads MNHEY; CDR2 reads SVGAGI. CDR3 amino acids: CASSRTGYEQYF. The DNA of the CDR3 is TGTGCCAGCAGTAGAACAGGGTACGAGCAGTACTTC.

J is TRBJ2-3 and V is TRBV6-4; 12 positions match TRBD2. This CDR3 is built from 15 residues. With 4 bases clipped from V and 1 base from J, the junction kept 0 bases outside the gene matches. From germline, CDR1 is MRHNA and CDR2 SNTAGT. Here the CDR3 reads CASSGTSGGTDTQYF. CDR3 DNA: TGTGCCAGCAGTGGGACTAGCGGGGGCACAGATACGCAGTATTTT.

V gene TRBV9 combines with J gene TRBJ1-2; no reliable D call. This CDR3 has 15 residues. Germline CDR1 is SGDLS and CDR2 is YYNGEE. Between the trimmed V and J ends, which lost 3 bases and 5 bases, there was a span of 17 bases. The CDR3 spells CASSASHHSGYGYTF. CDR3 coding DNA: TGTGCCAGCAGCGCATCGCATCATTCGGGGTATGGCTACACCTTC.

The rearrangement links TRBV19 to TRBJ1-1; D perhaps matches TRBD1 (5 bases). V dropped 6 bases and J dropped 4 bases, with 12 bases sitting between them. The germline V gene has CDR1 LNHDA and CDR2 SQIVND (reference sequence). The CDR3 spans 13 residues. The CDR3 coding sequence is TGTGCCAGTAGCTTAACAGGAATCACTGAAGCTTTCTTT. It codes for CASSLTGITEAFF.

This chain uses TRBV7-9 with TRBJ2-2, with 10 positions matching TRBD2. The J segment lost 7 bases and the V segment lost 1 base, leaving 6 bases of the junction unmatched. Germline V CDR1 and CDR2: SEHNR, FQNEAQ (reference sequence). The CDR3 is 16 amino acids. Written as DNA, the CDR3 is TGTGCCAGCAGCTTAGTACAGCTAGCGGGAGACGGGGAGCTGTTTTTT. It encodes CASSLVQLAGDGELFF.

The gene calls are TRBV19 and TRBJ1-1; 9 bases fit TRBD1. The CDR3 runs to 15 residues. Trimming cost V 5 bases and J 5 bases; bases outside gene matches: 9. Looked up from germline, CDR1 is LNHDA and CDR2 is SQIVND (reference sequence). The CDR3 spells CASSSTGGGKTEAFF. The CDR3 DNA reads as TGTGCCAGTAGTTCGACAGGGGGAGGGAAGACTGAAGCTTTCTTT.

The chain has TRBV25-1 and TRBJ1-4, with TRBD1 matching 7 bases. CDR1 is MGHDK and CDR2 is SYGVNS in the germline V gene. The CDR3 runs 16 residues. With 2 bases clipped from V and 0 bases from J, the junction kept 3 bases outside the gene matches. CDR3 in DNA: TGTGCCAGCAGTGAAGCAGGGGGAGCAACTAATGAAAAACTGTTTTTT. Its translation is CASSEAGGATNEKLFF. Using reference TRBV25-1 and TRBJ1-4 for the parts outside the CDR3, the full variable domain is EADIYQTPRYLVIGTGKKITLECSQTMGHDKMYWYQQDPGMELHLIHYSYGVNSTEKGDLSSESTVSRIRTEHFPLTLESARPSHTSQYLCASSEAGGATNEKLFFGSGTQLSVL.

The chain employs TRBV5-6 and TRBJ2-3; D not resolved. Trimming pared 0 bases from V and 4 bases from J, leaving 9 bases between. The CDR3 length is 14 residues. Germline CDR1 reads SGHDT; CDR2 reads YYEEEE. The CDR3 DNA is TGTGCCAGCAGCTTGGCCTACCGTGCAGATACGCAGTATTTT. Protein sequence: CASSLAYRADTQYF.

The J gene is TRBJ2-3, the V gene TRBV5-8, with TRBD2 matching over 13 bases. The CDR3 consists of 17 residues. In germline, CDR1 is SGHTS, CDR2 YDEGEE. With 0 bases clipped from V and 5 bases from J, the junction kept 6 bases outside the gene matches. CDR3 sequence reads: CASSLEGLAGWIDTQYF. DNA of the CDR3: TGTGCCAGCAGCTTGGAGGGACTAGCGGGATGGATAGATACGCAGTATTTT. Full variable domain (outside the CDR3, taken from reference TRBV5-8 and TRBJ2-3): EAGVTQSPTHLIKTRGQQATLRCSPISGHTSVYWYQQALGLGLQFLLWYDEGEERNRGNFPPRFSGRQFPNYSSELNVNALELEDSALYLCASSLEGLAGWIDTQYFGPGTRLTVL.

This chain links TRBV11-3 with TRBJ2-5; D possibly corresponds to TRBD1 (5 bases). Trimming shortened V by 5 bases and J by 3 bases, and 13 bases separated the two germline ends. Germline V gene data show CDR1 as SGHNT and CDR2 as YENEEA. The CDR3 runs to 14 residues. The CDR3 nucleotides are TGTGCCAGCAGCCCCACACCCAGGGAAGAGACCCAGTACTTC. It translates to CASSPTPREETQYF.

The J gene is TRBJ2-7, the V gene TRBV11-3, with 7 bases that match TRBD1. J gave up 2 bases and V 6 bases, and 10 bases lay outside the gene matches. From germline, CDR1 is SGHNT and CDR2 YENEEA. This CDR3 comprises 15 residues. Here the CDR3 reads CASSLGQVGAYEQYF. The CDR3 nucleotides read TGTGCCAGCAGTCTCGGACAGGTGGGGGCCTACGAGCAGTACTTC.

V gene TRBV5-1 combines with J gene TRBJ2-1, with TRBD2 as a possible D gene (6 bases). Looked up from germline, CDR1 is SGHRS and CDR2 is YFSETQ. The CDR3 contains 14 residues. V was pared by 3 bases and J by 9 bases, with 16 bases between. The CDR3 DNA follows: TGCGCCAGCAGCTACGGCGGGGACCTAGGTGAGCAGTTCTTC. Its protein product is CASSYGGDLGEQFF.

This clone is medium-sized (0.01 to 0.1%) by share. This chain links TRBV4-1 with TRBJ2-3, with D perhaps TRBD1 (6 bases). Germline V CDR1 and CDR2: MGHRA, YSYEKL. CDR3 length: 17 amino acids. With 5 bases removed from V and 4 bases from J, the gap between germline ends came to 22 bases. The CDR3 nucleotides read TGCGCCAGCAGCACCCCCAGGGGCCCTAAGGAGGCAGATACGCAGTATTTT. Translation gives CASSTPRGPKEADTQYF.